This record looks at one T cell receptor beta chain sequence and its context. The data were obtained in a study of monozygotic twins with inflammatory bowel disease. cDNA was produced in eight separate reactions per sample. Each of TCRalpha and TCRbeta cDNA went through two nested PCRs, lasting about 15 and 9 cycles. TCRdb reprocessed the 5' RACE reads, keeping one entry per CDR3 protein, no DNA. The sample has 150,000 to 200,000 distinct CDR3 sequences, and its top ten clones hold approximately 7.4%. Germline CDR1 and CDR2: SGHTA and FQGNSA. This CDR3 is 15 amino acids long. This TCR was recovered from a human donor with ulcerative colitis or Crohn's disease, or a healthy co-twin of an affected twin (not recorded which). V and J are TRBV7-2 and TRBJ2-1; the D call from TCRdb, TRBD2, cannot be confirmed without DNA. Sequenced sample: blood. This chain's CDR3 is CASRYTSGLYNEQFF.